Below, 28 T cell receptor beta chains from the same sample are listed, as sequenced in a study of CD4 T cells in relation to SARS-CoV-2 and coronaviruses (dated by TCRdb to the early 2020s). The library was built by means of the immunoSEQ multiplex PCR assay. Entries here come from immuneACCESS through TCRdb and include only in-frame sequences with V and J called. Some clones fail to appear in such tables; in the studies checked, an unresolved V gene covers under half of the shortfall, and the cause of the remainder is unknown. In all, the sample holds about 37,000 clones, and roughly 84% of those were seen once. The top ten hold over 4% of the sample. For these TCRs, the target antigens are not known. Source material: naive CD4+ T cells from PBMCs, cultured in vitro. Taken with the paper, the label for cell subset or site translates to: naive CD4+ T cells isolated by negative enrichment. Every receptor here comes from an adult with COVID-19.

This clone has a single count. The chain's CDR3 is CASSLEGTNEKLFF. CDR3 in DNA: TGTGCCAGCAGCTTGGAGGGAACTAATGAAAAACTGTTTTTT. The genes are TRBV5-4 and TRBJ1-4, with no clear D. The V end lost 0 bases, the J end lost 1 base, and 4 bases lay between the germline ends. The CDR3 has 14 amino acids. Germline loops: CDR1 SGHNT, CDR2 YYREEE (reference sequence). Full variable domain (remainder filled in from reference TRBV5-4 and TRBJ1-4): ETGVTQSPTHLIKTRGQQVTLRCSSQSGHNTVSWYQQALGQGPQFIFQYYREEENGRGNFPPRFSGLQFPNYSSELNVNALELDDSALYLCASSLEGTNEKLFFGSGTQLSVL.

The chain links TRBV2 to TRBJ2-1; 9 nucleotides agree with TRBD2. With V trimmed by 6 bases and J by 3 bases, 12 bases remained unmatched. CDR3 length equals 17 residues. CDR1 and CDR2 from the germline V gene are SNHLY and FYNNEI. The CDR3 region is CASRSTLGTSSYNEQFF. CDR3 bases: TGTGCCAGCAGGTCGACCCTCGGGACTAGCAGCTACAATGAGCAGTTCTTC.

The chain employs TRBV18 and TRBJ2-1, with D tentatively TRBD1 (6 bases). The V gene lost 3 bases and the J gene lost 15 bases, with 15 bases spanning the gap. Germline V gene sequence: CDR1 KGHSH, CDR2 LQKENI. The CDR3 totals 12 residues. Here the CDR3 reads CASSPRTEPPFF. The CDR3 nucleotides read TGTGCCAGCTCACCGCGGACAGAACCCCCGTTCTTC.

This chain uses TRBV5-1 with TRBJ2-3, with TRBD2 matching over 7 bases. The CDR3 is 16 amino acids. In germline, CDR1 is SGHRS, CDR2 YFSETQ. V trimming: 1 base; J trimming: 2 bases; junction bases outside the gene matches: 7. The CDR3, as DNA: TGCGCCAGCAGCTTGCAGGTAGCGGGTACCACAGATACGCAGTATTTT. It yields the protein CASSLQVAGTTDTQYF. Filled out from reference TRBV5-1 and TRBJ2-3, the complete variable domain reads KAGVTQTPRYLIKTRGQQVTLSCSPISGHRSVSWYQQTPGQGLQFLFEYFSETQRNKGNFPGRFSGRQFSNSRSEMNVSTLELGDSALYLCASSLQVAGTTDTQYFGPGTRLTVL.

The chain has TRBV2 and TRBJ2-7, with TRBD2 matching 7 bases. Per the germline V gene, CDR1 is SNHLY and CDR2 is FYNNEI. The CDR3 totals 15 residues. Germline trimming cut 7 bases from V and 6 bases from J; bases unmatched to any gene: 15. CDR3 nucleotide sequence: TGTGCCAGCAATCCCAACGGGAGGCTCAGTAGCGAGCAGTACTTC. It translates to CASNPNGRLSSEQYF.

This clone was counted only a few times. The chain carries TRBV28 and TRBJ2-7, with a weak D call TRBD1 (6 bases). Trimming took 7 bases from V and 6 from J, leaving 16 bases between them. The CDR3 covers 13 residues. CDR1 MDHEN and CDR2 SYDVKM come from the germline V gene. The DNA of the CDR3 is TGTGCCAGCATGGGGGCAAGCCTCTCCGAGCAGTACTTC. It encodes CASMGASLSEQYF.

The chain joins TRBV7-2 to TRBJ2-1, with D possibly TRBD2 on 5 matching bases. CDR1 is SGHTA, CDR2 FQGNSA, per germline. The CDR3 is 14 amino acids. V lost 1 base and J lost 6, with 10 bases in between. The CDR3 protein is CASSLEASSNEQFF. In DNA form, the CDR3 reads TGTGCCAGCAGCTTAGAGGCTAGCAGCAATGAGCAGTTCTTC.

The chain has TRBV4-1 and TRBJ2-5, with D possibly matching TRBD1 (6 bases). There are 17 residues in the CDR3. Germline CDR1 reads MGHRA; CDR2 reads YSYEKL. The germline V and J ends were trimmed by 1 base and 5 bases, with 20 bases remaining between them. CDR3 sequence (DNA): TGCGCCAGCAGCCAAGCTAACTTGGGGGCTTTGTGGGAGACCCAGTACTTC. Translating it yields CASSQANLGALWETQYF.

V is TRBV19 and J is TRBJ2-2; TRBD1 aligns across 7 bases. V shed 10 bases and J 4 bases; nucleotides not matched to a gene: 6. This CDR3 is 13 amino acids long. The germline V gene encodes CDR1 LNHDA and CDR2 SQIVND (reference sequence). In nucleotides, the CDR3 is TGTGCCACTCGGGACAGACTCACCGGGGAGCTGTTTTTT. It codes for CATRDRLTGELFF.

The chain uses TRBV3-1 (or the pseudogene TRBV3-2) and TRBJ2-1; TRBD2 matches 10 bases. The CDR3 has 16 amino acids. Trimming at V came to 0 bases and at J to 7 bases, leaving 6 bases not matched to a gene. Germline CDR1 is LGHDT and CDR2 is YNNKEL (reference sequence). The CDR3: CASSQEAAGGQNEQFF. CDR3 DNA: TGTGCCAGCAGCCAAGAGGCAGCGGGAGGGCAAAATGAGCAGTTCTTC.

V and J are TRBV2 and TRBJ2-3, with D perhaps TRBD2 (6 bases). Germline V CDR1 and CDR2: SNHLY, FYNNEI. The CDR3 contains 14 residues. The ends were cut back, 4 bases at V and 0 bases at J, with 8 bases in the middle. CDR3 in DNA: TGTGCCAGCAGTGTCGCGGGGAGCACAGATACGCAGTATTTT. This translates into CASSVAGSTDTQYF.

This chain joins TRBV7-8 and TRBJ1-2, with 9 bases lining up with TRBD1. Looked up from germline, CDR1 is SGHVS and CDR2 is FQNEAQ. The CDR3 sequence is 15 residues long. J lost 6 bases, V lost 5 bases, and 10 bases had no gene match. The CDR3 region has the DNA TGTGCCAGCAGCGGGTCCGGGACAGGGATACATGGCTACACCTTC. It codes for CASSGSGTGIHGYTF.

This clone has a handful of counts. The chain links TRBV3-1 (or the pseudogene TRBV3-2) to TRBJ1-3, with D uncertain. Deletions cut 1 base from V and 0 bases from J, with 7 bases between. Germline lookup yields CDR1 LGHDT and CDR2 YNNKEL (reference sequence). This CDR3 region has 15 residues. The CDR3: CASSQVTSSGNTIYF. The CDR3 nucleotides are TGTGCCAGCAGCCAAGTAACTTCCTCTGGAAACACCATATATTTT.

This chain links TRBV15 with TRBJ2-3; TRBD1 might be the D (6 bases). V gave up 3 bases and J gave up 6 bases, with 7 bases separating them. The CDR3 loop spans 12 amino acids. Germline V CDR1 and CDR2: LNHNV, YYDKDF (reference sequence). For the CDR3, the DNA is TGTGCCACCAGCAGGAGGGGGGATACGCAGTATTTT. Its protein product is CATSRRGDTQYF.

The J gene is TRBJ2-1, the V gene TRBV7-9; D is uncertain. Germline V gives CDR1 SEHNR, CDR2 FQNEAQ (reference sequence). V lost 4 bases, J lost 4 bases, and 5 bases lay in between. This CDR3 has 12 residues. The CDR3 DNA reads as TGTGCCAGCAGCTCCTATTACAATGAGCAGTTCTTC. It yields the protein CASSSYYNEQFF.

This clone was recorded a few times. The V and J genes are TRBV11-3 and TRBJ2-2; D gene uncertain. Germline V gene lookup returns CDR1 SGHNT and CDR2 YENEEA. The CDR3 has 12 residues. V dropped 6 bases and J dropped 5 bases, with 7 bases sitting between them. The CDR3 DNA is TGTGCCAGCAGTCCCAGAACCGGGGAGCTGTTTTTT. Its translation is CASSPRTGELFF.

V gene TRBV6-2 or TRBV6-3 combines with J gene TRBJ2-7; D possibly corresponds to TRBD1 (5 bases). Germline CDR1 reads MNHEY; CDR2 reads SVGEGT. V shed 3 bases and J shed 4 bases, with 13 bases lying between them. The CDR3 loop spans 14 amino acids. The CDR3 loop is CASSYWGSKYEQYF. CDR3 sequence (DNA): TGTGCCAGCAGTTATTGGGGCAGTAAATACGAGCAGTACTTC.

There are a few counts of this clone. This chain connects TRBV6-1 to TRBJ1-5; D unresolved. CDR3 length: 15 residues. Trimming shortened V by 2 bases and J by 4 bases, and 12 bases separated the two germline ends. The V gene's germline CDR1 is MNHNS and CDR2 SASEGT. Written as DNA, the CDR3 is TGTGCCAGCAGTGAATTTGAGACACCAAATCAGCCCCAGCATTTT. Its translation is CASSEFETPNQPQHF.

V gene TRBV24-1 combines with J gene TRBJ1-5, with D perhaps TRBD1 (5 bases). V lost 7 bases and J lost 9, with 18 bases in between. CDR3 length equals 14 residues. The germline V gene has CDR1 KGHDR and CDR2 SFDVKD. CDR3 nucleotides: TGTGCCACCAGCGGGACGGGGATTATGGGGCCCCAGCATTTT. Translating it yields CATSGTGIMGPQHF.

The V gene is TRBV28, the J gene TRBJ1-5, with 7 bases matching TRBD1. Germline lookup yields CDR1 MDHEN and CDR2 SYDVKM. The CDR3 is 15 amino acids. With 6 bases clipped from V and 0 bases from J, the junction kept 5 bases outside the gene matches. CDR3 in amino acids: CASRLDRDSNQPQHF. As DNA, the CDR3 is TGTGCCAGCAGGCTTGACAGGGATAGCAATCAGCCCCAGCATTTT.

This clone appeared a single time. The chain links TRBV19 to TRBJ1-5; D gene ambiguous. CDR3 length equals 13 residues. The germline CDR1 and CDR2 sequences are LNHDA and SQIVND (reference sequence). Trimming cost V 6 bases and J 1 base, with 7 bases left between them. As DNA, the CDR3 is TGTGCCAGTAGCTCTGAAAGCAATCAGCCCCAGCATTTT. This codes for CASSSESNQPQHF.

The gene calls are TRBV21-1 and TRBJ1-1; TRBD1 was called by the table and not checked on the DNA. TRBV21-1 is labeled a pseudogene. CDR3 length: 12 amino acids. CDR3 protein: CARDPRGTEAFF. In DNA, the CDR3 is TGTGCCAGGGATCCAAGGGGCACTGAAGCTTTCTTT.

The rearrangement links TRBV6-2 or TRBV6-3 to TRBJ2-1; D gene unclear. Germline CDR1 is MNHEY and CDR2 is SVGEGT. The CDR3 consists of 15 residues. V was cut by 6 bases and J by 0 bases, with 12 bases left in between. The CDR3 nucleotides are TGTGCCAGCAGCTCTCATACGAGCTCCTACAATGAGCAGTTCTTC. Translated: CASSSHTSSYNEQFF.

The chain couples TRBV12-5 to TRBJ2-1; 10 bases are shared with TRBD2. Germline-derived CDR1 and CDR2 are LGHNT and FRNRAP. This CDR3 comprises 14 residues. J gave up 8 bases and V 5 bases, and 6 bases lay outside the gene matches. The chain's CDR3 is CASGQSGRADEQFF. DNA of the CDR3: TGTGCTAGTGGTCAAAGCGGGAGGGCCGATGAGCAGTTCTTC.

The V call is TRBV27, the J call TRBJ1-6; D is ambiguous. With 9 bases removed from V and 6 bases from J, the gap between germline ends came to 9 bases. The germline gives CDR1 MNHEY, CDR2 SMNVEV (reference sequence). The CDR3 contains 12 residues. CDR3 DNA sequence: TGTGCCAGTGGGAGGTTTAATTCACCCCTCCACTTT. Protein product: CASGRFNSPLHF.

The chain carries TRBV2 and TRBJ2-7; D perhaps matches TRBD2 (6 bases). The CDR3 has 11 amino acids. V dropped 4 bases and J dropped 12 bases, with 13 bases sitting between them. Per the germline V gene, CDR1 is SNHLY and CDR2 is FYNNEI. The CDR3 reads CASSALGSRYF. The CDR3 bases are TGTGCCAGCAGTGCCCTCGGGAGCCGGTACTTC.

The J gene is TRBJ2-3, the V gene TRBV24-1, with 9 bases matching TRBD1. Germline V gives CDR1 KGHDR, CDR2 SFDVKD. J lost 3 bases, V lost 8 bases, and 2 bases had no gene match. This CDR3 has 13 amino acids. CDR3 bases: TGTGCCACCATGGGGACAGGGACAGATACGCAGTATTTT. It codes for CATMGTGTDTQYF.

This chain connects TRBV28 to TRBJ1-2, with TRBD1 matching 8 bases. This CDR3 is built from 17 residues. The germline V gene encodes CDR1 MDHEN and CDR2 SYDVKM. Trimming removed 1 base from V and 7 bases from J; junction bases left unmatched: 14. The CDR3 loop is CASSLSRDRGLFAGYTF. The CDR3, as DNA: TGTGCCAGCAGTTTATCCCGCGACAGGGGTTTGTTTGCTGGCTACACCTTC.